Listed here are 10 T cell receptor beta chains from one sample, sequenced in a study of T cell changes during pregnancy in multiple sclerosis. Produced via immunoSEQ multiplex PCR; TCRdb's table is partial and in-frame only. The sample yields about 68,000 clones, about 91% seen once. The specimen was peripheral blood, collected in the second trimester of pregnancy. These receptors came from a female donor in good health, enrolled as a control in a pregnancy study.

This clone was recorded once. The chain joins TRBV28 to TRBJ2-1; a weak D match, TRBD1 (5 bases). This CDR3 is 13 amino acids long. Germline assignment: CDR1 MDHEN and CDR2 SYDVKM. V dropped 4 bases and J dropped 8 bases, with 12 bases sitting between them. The CDR3 region has the DNA TGTGCCAGCAGTTCCCAGGGTTGGGATGAGCAGTTCTTC. Translating it yields CASSSQGWDEQFF.

The chain has TRBV30 and TRBJ2-2, with 9 bases that match TRBD1. There are 17 residues in the CDR3. Germline values: CDR1 GTSNPN, CDR2 SVGIG (reference sequence). With 1 base clipped from V and 8 bases from J, the junction kept 14 bases outside the gene matches. The CDR3 reads CAWSGGQGSGPRGELFF. In DNA form, the CDR3 reads TGTGCCTGGAGTGGTGGACAGGGGAGTGGTCCTAGGGGGGAGCTGTTTTTT.

This clone was picked up one time. This chain joins TRBV28 and TRBJ2-3; TRBD2 agrees at 13 bases. Trimming took 3 bases from V and 6 from J; bases not matched to a gene: 15. This CDR3 spans 19 amino acids. Germline V gene sequence: CDR1 MDHEN, CDR2 SYDVKM. The CDR3 DNA sequence: TGTGCCAGCAGTTTTCGGACTAGCGGGAGTTCAGGGCGAGAGGATACGCAGTATTTT. It encodes CASSFRTSGSSGREDTQYF.

The chain couples TRBV11-2 to TRBJ1-1; no definite D call. Looked up from germline, CDR1 is SGHAT and CDR2 is FQNNGV. V was trimmed by 3 bases and J by 1 base, leaving 6 bases between them. CDR3 length equals 13 residues. As DNA, the CDR3 is TGTGCCAGCAGCTTGGGAGGGAACACTGAAGCTTTCTTT. Its translation: CASSLGGNTEAFF.

This clone was seen only once. V and J are TRBV5-1 and TRBJ2-3, with TRBD1 matching 9 bases. Trimming removed 0 bases from V and 4 bases from J; junction bases left unmatched: 3. The germline V gene encodes CDR1 SGHRS and CDR2 YFSETQ. The CDR3 has 15 residues. The DNA of the CDR3 is TGCGCCAGCAGCTTGGGGGGACAGGGATCAGATACGCAGTATTTT. This sequence encodes CASSLGGQGSDTQYF.

This clone was detected once. V is TRBV6-1 and J is TRBJ1-5; the D gene is possibly TRBD1 (5 bases). Germline loops: CDR1 MNHNS, CDR2 SASEGT. This CDR3 is 15 amino acids long. Trimming took off 2 bases at V and 7 bases at J, with 15 bases between the two ends. CDR3 protein: CASSERQGIGQPQHF. The CDR3 nucleotides read TGTGCCAGCAGTGAAAGGCAGGGAATAGGACAGCCCCAGCATTTT.

CDR3 nucleotide sequence: TGTGCCAGCAGCTTAAGCGGGGGGGCCAATGAGCAGTTCTTC. Residues: CASSLSGGANEQFF. The gene calls are TRBV5-4 and TRBJ2-1; 10 bases line up with TRBD2. Trimming at V came to 2 bases and at J to 6 bases, leaving 2 bases not matched to a gene. The CDR3 contains 14 residues. Germline-derived CDR1 and CDR2 are SGHNT and YYREEE (reference sequence). Combining the CDR3 with reference TRBV5-4 and TRBJ2-1 gives the whole variable domain ETGVTQSPTHLIKTRGQQVTLRCSSQSGHNTVSWYQQALGQGPQFIFQYYREEENGRGNFPPRFSGLQFPNYSSELNVNALELDDSALYLCASSLSGGANEQFFGPGTRLTVL.

This CDR3 reads CASTTASGNTIYF. The CDR3 DNA reads as TGTGCCAGTACGACAGCCTCTGGAAACACCATATATTTT. The chain employs TRBV19 and TRBJ1-3; D is possibly TRBD1 (5 bases). V was trimmed by 7 bases and J by 0 bases, leaving 7 bases between them. The CDR3 runs 13 residues. Germline V CDR1 and CDR2: LNHDA, SQIVND (reference sequence).

This clone was found once. The chain uses TRBV28 and TRBJ2-2, with 8 bases matching TRBD1. V shed 4 bases, J shed 3 bases, and the junction held 7 bases outside the gene matches. Germline V CDR1 and CDR2: MDHEN, SYDVKM. The CDR3 is 16 residues long. The CDR3 sequence is CASSSPTGAYTGELFF. The CDR3 DNA follows: TGTGCCAGCAGTTCCCCGACAGGGGCGTACACCGGGGAGCTGTTTTTT.

This chain connects TRBV5-1 to TRBJ2-7, with 9 bases identical to TRBD1. After removal of 4 bases from V and 3 bases from J, the junction contained 2 bases not matched to a gene. Germline assignment: CDR1 SGHRS and CDR2 YFSETQ. This CDR3 contains 13 residues. The CDR3: CASSRQGDYEQYF. CDR3 bases: TGCGCCAGCAGCCGACAGGGGGACTACGAGCAGTACTTC.